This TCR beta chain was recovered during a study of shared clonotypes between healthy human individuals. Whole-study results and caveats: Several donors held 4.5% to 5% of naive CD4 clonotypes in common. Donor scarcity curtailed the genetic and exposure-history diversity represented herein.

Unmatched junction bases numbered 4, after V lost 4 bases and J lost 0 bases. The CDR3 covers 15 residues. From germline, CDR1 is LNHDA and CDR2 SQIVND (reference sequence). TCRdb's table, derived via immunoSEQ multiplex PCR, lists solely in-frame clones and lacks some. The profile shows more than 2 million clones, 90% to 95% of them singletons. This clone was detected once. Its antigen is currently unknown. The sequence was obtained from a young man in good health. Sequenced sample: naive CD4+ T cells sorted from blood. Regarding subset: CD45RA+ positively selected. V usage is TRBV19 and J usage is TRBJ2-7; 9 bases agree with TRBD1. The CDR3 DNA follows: TGTGCCAGTAGTACAGGGACAGGGCTCTCCTACGAGCAGTACTTC. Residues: CASSTGTGLSYEQYF.